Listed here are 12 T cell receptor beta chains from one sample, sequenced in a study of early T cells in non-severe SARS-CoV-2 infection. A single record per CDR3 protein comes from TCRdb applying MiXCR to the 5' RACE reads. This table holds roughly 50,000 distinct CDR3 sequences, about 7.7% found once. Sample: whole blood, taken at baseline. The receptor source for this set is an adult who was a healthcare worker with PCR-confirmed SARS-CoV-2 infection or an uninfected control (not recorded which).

Here the CDR3 reads CASSIQGYSNQPQHF. The CDR3 DNA reads as TGTGCCAGCAGTATACAGGGGTATAGCAATCAGCCCCAGCATTTT. This sequence joins TRBV7-8 and TRBJ1-5, with 7 bases aligning to TRBD1. Trimming cost V 6 bases and J 0 bases; bases outside gene matches: 5. The CDR3 spans 15 residues. Germline V gene lookup returns CDR1 SGHVS and CDR2 FQNEAQ.

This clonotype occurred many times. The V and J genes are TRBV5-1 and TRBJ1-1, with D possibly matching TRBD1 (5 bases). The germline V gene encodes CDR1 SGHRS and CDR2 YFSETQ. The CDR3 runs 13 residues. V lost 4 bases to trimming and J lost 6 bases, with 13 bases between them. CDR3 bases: TGCGCCAGCAGCCCGTTGGGGGACGCTGAAGCTTTCTTT. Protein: CASSPLGDAEAFF.

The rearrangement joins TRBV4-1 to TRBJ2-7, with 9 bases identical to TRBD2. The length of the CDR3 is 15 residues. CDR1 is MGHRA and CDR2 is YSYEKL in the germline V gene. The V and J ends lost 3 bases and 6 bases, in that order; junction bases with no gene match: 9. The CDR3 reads CASSQLGTSRREQYF. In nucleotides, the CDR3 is TGCGCCAGCAGCCAGTTGGGGACTAGCCGCCGCGAGCAGTACTTC.

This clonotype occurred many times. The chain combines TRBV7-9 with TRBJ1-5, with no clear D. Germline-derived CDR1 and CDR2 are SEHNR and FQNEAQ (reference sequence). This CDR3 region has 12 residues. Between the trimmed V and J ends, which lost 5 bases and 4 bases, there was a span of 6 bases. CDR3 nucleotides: TGTGCCAGCAGCAGGGAAAATCAGCCCCAGCATTTT. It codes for CASSRENQPQHF.

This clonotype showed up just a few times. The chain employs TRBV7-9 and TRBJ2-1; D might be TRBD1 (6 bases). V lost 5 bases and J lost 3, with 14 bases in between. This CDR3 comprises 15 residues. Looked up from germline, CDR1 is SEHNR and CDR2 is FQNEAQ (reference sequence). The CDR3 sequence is CASSREGDGYNEQFF. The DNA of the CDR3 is TGTGCCAGCAGCCGTGAGGGGGATGGCTACAATGAGCAGTTCTTC.

The CDR3 loop is CATNVYNEQFF. CDR3 DNA: TGCGCCACCAATGTCTACAATGAGCAGTTCTTC. The gene calls are TRBV10-2 and TRBJ2-1, with unresolved D. Trimming removed 10 bases from V and 3 bases from J, with 7 bases in between. CDR3 length equals 11 residues. CDR1 and CDR2 from the germline V gene are WSHSY and SAAADI.

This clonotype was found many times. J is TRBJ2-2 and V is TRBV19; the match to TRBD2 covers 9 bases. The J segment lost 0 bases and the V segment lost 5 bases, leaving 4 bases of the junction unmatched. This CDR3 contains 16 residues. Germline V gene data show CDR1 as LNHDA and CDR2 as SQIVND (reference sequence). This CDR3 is CASSPRLAANTGELFF. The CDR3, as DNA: TGTGCCAGTAGTCCCCGACTAGCGGCGAACACCGGGGAGCTGTTTTTT.

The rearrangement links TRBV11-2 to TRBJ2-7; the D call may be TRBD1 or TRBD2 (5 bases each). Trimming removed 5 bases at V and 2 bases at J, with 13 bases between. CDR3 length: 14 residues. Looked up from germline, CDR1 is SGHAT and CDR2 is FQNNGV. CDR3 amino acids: CASSRRGETYEQYF. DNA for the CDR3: TGTGCCAGCAGCAGGAGAGGGGAAACCTACGAGCAGTACTTC.

CDR3 residues: CSAAKLQGVYEQYF. CDR3 sequence (DNA): TGCAGTGCTGCAAAGCTACAGGGGGTCTACGAGCAGTACTTC. J is TRBJ2-7 and V is TRBV20-1, with 8 bases fitting TRBD1. This CDR3 has 14 amino acids. V shed 5 bases, J shed 3 bases, and the junction held 9 bases outside the gene matches. CDR1 is DFQATT and CDR2 is SNEGSKA in the germline V gene (reference sequence).

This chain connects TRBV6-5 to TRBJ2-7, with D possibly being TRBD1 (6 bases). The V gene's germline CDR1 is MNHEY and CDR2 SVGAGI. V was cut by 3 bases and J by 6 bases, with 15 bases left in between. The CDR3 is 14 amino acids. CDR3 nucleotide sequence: TGTGCCAGCAGTTATGACAGGACCTCCGCCGAGCAGTACTTC. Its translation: CASSYDRTSAEQYF.

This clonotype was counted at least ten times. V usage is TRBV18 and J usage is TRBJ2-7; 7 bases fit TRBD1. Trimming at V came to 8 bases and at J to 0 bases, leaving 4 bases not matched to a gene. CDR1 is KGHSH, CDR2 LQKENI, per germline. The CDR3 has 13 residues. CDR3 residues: CASTDRDSYEQYF. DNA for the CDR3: TGTGCCAGCACTGACAGGGACTCCTACGAGCAGTACTTC.

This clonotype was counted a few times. The CDR3 nucleotides are TGTGCCAGCACCGAGGGGGGGAGCTCCTATAATTCACCCCTCCACTTT. It encodes CASTEGGSSYNSPLHF. V usage is TRBV2 and J usage is TRBJ1-6; D possibly corresponds to TRBD1 (6 bases). Per germline, CDR1 SNHLY and CDR2 FYNNEI. The CDR3 spans 16 residues. V lost 7 bases and J 0 bases, leaving 13 bases between the germline ends.